These T cell receptor beta chains were read from a single sample in a study of shared clonotypes between healthy human individuals. TCRdb keeps only in-frame clones here, not all; method: immunoSEQ multiplex PCR. The sample shows some 2,000,000 clones, 90% to 97% of them seen only once. The sequenced material came from naive CD4+ T cells sorted from blood. The origin of the receptors is a man younger than 35 in good health. The CDR3 runs from the conserved cysteine through the conserved F or W. Clone size is not always given. Where it is, it says once, few, many or a class for expanded clones.

J gene | clone size | V gene | CDR3 protein
TRBJ2-7 | - | TRBV6-1 | CASSEAGAKGYSYEQYF
TRBJ2-3 | once | TRBV7-2 | CASSPVAGKSTDTQYF
TRBJ2-7 | - | TRBV28 | CASDQGYEQYF
TRBJ2-7 | - | TRBV30 | CAWSPPSGGAGLGLYF
TRBJ2-2 | - | TRBV10-3 | CASAAQANTGELFF
TRBJ1-2 | - | TRBV5-8 | CASSLSARVGGYTF
TRBJ2-2 | - | TRBV2 | CASNPIEAGALGTGELFF
TRBJ2-3 | - | TRBV28 | CASRADTDTQYF
TRBJ2-5 | - | TRBV11-2 | CASTSRETQYF
TRBJ1-1 | once | TRBV7-9 | CASSLGGYRDSDTEAFF
TRBJ1-2 | - | TRBV4-2 | CASSPGTGRDYGYTF
TRBJ2-7 | - | TRBV5-1 | CASSLAPGLYEQYF
TRBJ2-7 | - | TRBV7-9 | CASSSTGPLGEQYF